These 16 T cell receptor beta chains were sequenced from one sample in a study of blood T cell repertoires in COVID-19. Profiling relied on immunoSEQ multiplex PCR, and the TCRdb table lists in-frame clones only, not all of them. The sample has 120,000 or so clones, around 83% seen once. The sample taken for sequencing was peripheral blood. All receptors come from a man between 60 and 75 years old with acute or convalescent COVID-19.

This chain uses TRBV7-2 with TRBJ1-2; weak D call: TRBD1 (6 bases). The CDR3 is 15 amino acids. Germline V lookup: CDR1 SGHTA, CDR2 FQGNSA. Trimming cost V 5 bases and J 4 bases, with 17 bases left between them. The DNA for the CDR3 is TGTGCCAGCAGCCCCCGTGGTGGGGGCGGCTATGGCTACACCTTC. This codes for CASSPRGGGGYGYTF.

The chain joins TRBV7-2 to TRBJ2-3; D not resolved. Trimming pared 5 bases from V and 6 bases from J, leaving 12 bases between. The CDR3 length is 13 residues. CDR1 is SGHTA and CDR2 is FQGNSA in the germline V gene. The CDR3 here is CASSLRLLDTQYF. Here the CDR3 DNA reads TGTGCCAGCAGCCTGCGTCTTCTTGATACGCAGTATTTT. Combining the CDR3 with reference TRBV7-2 and TRBJ2-3 gives the whole variable domain GAGVSQSPSNKVTEKGKDVELRCDPISGHTALYWYRQSLGQGLEFLIYFQGNSAPDKSGLPSDRFSAERTGGSVSTLTIQRTQQEDSAVYLCASSLRLLDTQYFGPGTRLTVL.

The genes are TRBV6-4 and TRBJ2-7; D not certain. Between the trimmed V and J ends, which lost 2 bases and 3 bases, there was a span of 5 bases. The germline CDR1 and CDR2 sequences are MRHNA and SNTAGT. The CDR3 is 12 residues long. CDR3 protein: CASSDPFYEQYF. CDR3 nucleotides: TGTGCCAGCAGTGACCCGTTCTACGAGCAGTACTTC.

This chain uses TRBV19 with TRBJ2-2; 10 bases agree with TRBD2. Germline V gene sequence: CDR1 LNHDA, CDR2 SQIVND (reference sequence). This CDR3 has 15 residues. V shed 6 bases, J shed 7 bases, and the junction held 8 bases outside the gene matches. The CDR3 region is CASRPLAGVIGELFF. In nucleotides, the CDR3 is TGTGCCAGTAGGCCTCTAGCGGGAGTGATCGGGGAGCTGTTTTTT.

The CDR3 reads CASSFVGRVPSPLHF. CDR3 nucleotide sequence: TGTGCCAGCAGTTTCGTAGGCAGGGTCCCCTCACCCCTCCACTTT. The V and J genes are TRBV28 and TRBJ1-6; D is perhaps TRBD1 (5 bases). There are 15 residues in the CDR3. Per the germline V gene, CDR1 is MDHEN and CDR2 is SYDVKM. Trimming took 3 bases from V and 10 from J, leaving 16 bases between them.

This sequence joins TRBV5-4 and TRBJ2-2; D uncertain. V was cut by 5 bases and J by 2 bases, with 19 bases left in between. Germline CDR1 reads SGHNT; CDR2 reads YYREEE (reference sequence). This CDR3 spans 17 amino acids. The CDR3 region has the DNA TGTGCCAGCAGTCCCTCTGCCGCAGTCCGAAACACCGGGGAGCTGTTTTTT. It codes for CASSPSAAVRNTGELFF.

The V and J genes are TRBV7-3 and TRBJ2-1, with D possibly being TRBD1 (5 bases). V gave up 2 bases and J gave up 1 base, with 9 bases separating them. Germline lookup yields CDR1 SGHTA and CDR2 FQGTGA. The CDR3 covers 15 residues. The CDR3 region has the DNA TGTGCCAGCAGCTTAGGCCAGGGATCCTACAATGAGCAGTTCTTC. Protein: CASSLGQGSYNEQFF.

V and J are TRBV3-1 (or the pseudogene TRBV3-2) and TRBJ1-5, with D hard to call. Germline V gene lookup returns CDR1 LGHDT and CDR2 YNNKEL (reference sequence). The CDR3 is made up of 14 amino acids. V was clipped by 4 bases and J by 1 base, with 8 bases between them. For the CDR3, the DNA is TGTGCCAGCAGCCCGAGGGTGAGCAATCAGCCCCAGCATTTT. Protein product: CASSPRVSNQPQHF.

This chain links TRBV7-8 with TRBJ2-2; 14 bases map to TRBD2. V shed 5 bases, J shed 5 bases, and the junction held 4 bases outside the gene matches. The germline CDR1 and CDR2 sequences are SGHVS and FQNEAQ. CDR3 length equals 16 residues. The CDR3 DNA sequence: TGTGCCAGCAGCCTGAGACTAGCGGGAGGGACCGGGGAGCTGTTTTTT. This encodes CASSLRLAGGTGELFF.

Here the CDR3 DNA reads TGTGCCAGCAGCGTAGGAGGAGCAGATACGCAGTATTTT. As protein: CASSVGGADTQYF. The rearrangement links TRBV9 to TRBJ2-3; D is ambiguous. CDR1 is SGDLS, CDR2 YYNGEE, per germline. Trimming removed 0 bases at V and 4 bases at J, with 6 bases between. The CDR3 extends over 13 amino acids.

This chain connects TRBV19 to TRBJ2-1, with TRBD2 identical over 11 bases. The germline V gene has CDR1 LNHDA and CDR2 SQIVND (reference sequence). This CDR3 region has 16 residues. J was trimmed by 3 bases and V by 5 bases; bases with no gene match: 6. The CDR3 sequence: CASSPRGLADYNEQFF. Written as DNA, the CDR3 is TGTGCCAGTAGTCCCAGGGGACTAGCGGACTACAATGAGCAGTTCTTC. Full variable domain (remainder filled in from reference TRBV19 and TRBJ2-1): DGGITQSPKYLFRKEGQNVTLSCEQNLNHDAMYWYRQDPGQGLRLIYYSQIVNDFQKGDIAEGYSVSREKKESFPLTVTSAQKNPTAFYLCASSPRGLADYNEQFFGPGTRLTVL.

This clone was counted a few times. The chain employs TRBV5-4 and TRBJ2-7; 8 positions agree with TRBD2. Germline V gene lookup returns CDR1 SGHNT and CDR2 YYREEE (reference sequence). This CDR3 has 15 residues. J was trimmed by 7 bases and V by 3 bases; bases with no gene match: 12. CDR3 region: CASSWKGGRPSEQYF. CDR3 bases: TGTGCCAGCAGCTGGAAGGGCGGGAGGCCCTCGGAGCAGTACTTC.

The genes are TRBV19 and TRBJ1-1, with TRBD1 as a possible D gene (5 bases). The V end lost 7 bases, the J end lost 1 base, and 13 bases lay between the germline ends. The CDR3 contains 14 residues. Germline V CDR1 and CDR2: LNHDA, SQIVND (reference sequence). CDR3 bases: TGTGCCAGTAAAGACAGCTACCCGAACACTGAAGCTTTCTTT. Encoded protein: CASKDSYPNTEAFF.

The V call is TRBV5-1, the J call TRBJ2-2, with D tentatively TRBD2 (6 bases). This CDR3 region has 13 residues. In germline, CDR1 is SGHRS, CDR2 YFSETQ. V was cut by 5 bases and J by 4 bases, with 9 bases left in between. In DNA, the CDR3 is TGCGCCAGCAGTCGGGAGACCACCGGGGAGCTGTTTTTT. Its protein is CASSRETTGELFF.

This clone came up a few times. The rearrangement links TRBV28 to TRBJ1-2, with 10 bases fitting TRBD1. The CDR3 is made up of 16 amino acids. Germline V gene lookup returns CDR1 MDHEN and CDR2 SYDVKM. Trimming removed 5 bases from V and 5 bases from J; junction bases left unmatched: 11. This chain's CDR3 is CASSQQLGQGVYGYTF. As DNA, the CDR3 is TGTGCCAGCAGTCAACAGCTAGGACAGGGGGTATATGGCTACACCTTC.

The V call is TRBV3-1 (or the pseudogene TRBV3-2), the J call TRBJ2-3; TRBD2 matches 8 bases. V dropped 0 bases and J dropped 5; count of bases not matched to a gene: 16. Germline-derived CDR1 and CDR2 are LGHDT and YNNKEL (reference sequence). The CDR3 runs to 19 residues. CDR3: CASSQEIPLTGGPRDTQYF. CDR3 coding DNA: TGTGCCAGCAGCCAAGAAATCCCCCTTACGGGAGGGCCTAGAGATACGCAGTATTTT.